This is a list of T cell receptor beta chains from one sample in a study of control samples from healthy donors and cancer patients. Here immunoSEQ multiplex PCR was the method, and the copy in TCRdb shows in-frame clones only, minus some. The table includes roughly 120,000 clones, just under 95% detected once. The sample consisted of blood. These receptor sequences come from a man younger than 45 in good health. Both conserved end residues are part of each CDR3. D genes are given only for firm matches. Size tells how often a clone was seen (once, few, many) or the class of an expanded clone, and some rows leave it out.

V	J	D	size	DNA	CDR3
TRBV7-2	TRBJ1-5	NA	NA	TGTGCCAGCAGCTCCACCGGGAATCTCCATCAGCCCCAGCATTTT	CASSSTGNLHQPQHF
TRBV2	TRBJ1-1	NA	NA	TGTGCCAGCAGTTTGAAGAACACTGAAGCTTTCTTT	CASSLKNTEAFF
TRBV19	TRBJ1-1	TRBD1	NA	TGTGCCAGTAGTGCACACAGGGGGAACACTGAAGCTTTCTTT	CASSAHRGNTEAFF
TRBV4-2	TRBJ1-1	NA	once	TGTGCCAGCAGCCAGGGCGTGGGCAGGGGAGCTTTCTTT	CASSQGVGRGAFF
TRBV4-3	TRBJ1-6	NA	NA	TGCGCCAGCAGCTCCCGGAAGGGGGAGGGTTCACCCCTCCACTTT	CASSSRKGEGSPLHF
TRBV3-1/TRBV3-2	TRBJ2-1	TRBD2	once	TGTGCCAGCAGCCAGGATACTGGGACTAGAAGGCCCTACAATGAGCAGTTCTTC	CASSQDTGTRRPYNEQFF
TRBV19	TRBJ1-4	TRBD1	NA	TGTGCCAGTAGTTCTACAGGGGGGAGTGAAAAACTGTTTTTT	CASSSTGGSEKLFF
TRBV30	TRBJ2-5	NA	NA	TGTGCCTGGAGTGTGACAGGAGCCAGAGAGACCCAGTACTTC	CAWSVTGARETQYF
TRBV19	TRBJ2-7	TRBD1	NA	TGTGCCAGTAGTATAGGCAACAGGGGTATCTACGAGCAGTACTTC	CASSIGNRGIYEQYF
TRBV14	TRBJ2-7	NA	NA	TGTGCCAGCAGCCCGGGACGTAGGAGCTCCTACGAGCAGTACTTC	CASSPGRRSSYEQYF
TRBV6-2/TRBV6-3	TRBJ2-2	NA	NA	TGTGCCAGCAGTTACACCCCGGGGGAAGACACCGGGGAGCTGTTTTTT	CASSYTPGEDTGELFF
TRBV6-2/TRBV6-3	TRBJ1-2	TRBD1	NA	TGTGCCAGCAGTTTAACCACGGCCCCGGGACAGGGGATCTATGGCTACACCTTC	CASSLTTAPGQGIYGYTF
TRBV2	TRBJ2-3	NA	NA	TGTGCCAGTCGTGAGGGCCGGGGGTGGACTGGCACAGATACGCAGTATTTT	CASREGRGWTGTDTQYF
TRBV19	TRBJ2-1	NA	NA	TGTGCCACCCAGTACCAGGGTCCAAACAATGAGCAGTTCTTC	CATQYQGPNNEQFF
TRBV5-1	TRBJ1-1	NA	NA	TGCGCCAGCAGCGTCCAGGAAAACACTGAAGCTTTCTTT	CASSVQENTEAFF
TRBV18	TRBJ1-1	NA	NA	TGTGCCAGCTCATTACAGGCGAACACTGAAGCTTTCTTT	CASSLQANTEAFF
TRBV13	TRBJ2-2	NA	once	TGTGCCAGCAGCTTAGACACCGGGGAGCTGTTTTTT	CASSLDTGELFF
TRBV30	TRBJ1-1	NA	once	TGTGCCTGGAGTGTGAGGGGCACTGAAGCTTTCTTT	CAWSVRGTEAFF
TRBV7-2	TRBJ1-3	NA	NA	TGTGCCAGCAGCTTAGTGGCCGGAAACACCATATATTTT	CASSLVAGNTIYF
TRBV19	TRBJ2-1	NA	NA	TGTGCCAGTAGTATAGGAGTGTACAATGAGCAGTTCTTC	CASSIGVYNEQFF
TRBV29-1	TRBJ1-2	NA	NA	TGCGGCCAGGAGTATGGCTACACCTTC	CGQEYGYTF
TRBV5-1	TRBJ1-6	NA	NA	TGCGCCAGCAGGCTAGGACGGACAAATAATTCACCCCTCCACTTT	CASRLGRTNNSPLHF
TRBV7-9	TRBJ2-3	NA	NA	TGTGCCAGCAGCTTAGGAGGTGGTTTCCGGGGAAGAGATACGCAGTATTTT	CASSLGGGFRGRDTQYF
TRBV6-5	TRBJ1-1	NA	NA	TGTGCCAGTAGTTTGCATCGACAGCGCACTGAAGCTTTCTTT	CASSLHRQRTEAFF
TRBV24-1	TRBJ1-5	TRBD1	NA	TGTGCCACCAGTGACCCTAGACAGGGGGGGAATCAGCCCCAGCATTTT	CATSDPRQGGNQPQHF
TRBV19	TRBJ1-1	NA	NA	TGTGCCTCGCGAGTAGCAGCCTTGAACACTGAAGCTTTCTTT	CASRVAALNTEAFF
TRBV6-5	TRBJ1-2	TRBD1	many	TGTGCCAGCTCCCAGGGGGCGCGGGCTAACTATGGCTACACCTTC	CASSQGARANYGYTF
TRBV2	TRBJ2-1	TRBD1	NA	TGTGCCAGCAGTTCCCGGGACAGAGAAATTAATGAGCAGTTCTTC	CASSSRDREINEQFF
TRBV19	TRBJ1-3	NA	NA	TGTGCCGGCACGGGGGGACCGCTCGGAAACACCATATATTTT	CAGTGGPLGNTIYF
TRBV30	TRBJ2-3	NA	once	TGTGCCTGGGAGGCCTCCGCAGATACGCAGTATTTT	CAWEASADTQYF
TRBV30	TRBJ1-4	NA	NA	TGTGCCTGGGGGGTCCCAATGGGGCCCCCAACTAATGAAAAACTGTTTTTT	CAWGVPMGPPTNEKLFF
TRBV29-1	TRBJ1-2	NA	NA	TGCAGCGTTGAAGTTGTATCGGCTAACTATGGCTACACCTTC	CSVEVVSANYGYTF
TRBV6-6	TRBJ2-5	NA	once	TGTGCCAGTATGAAGGGGCCCTTGGAGACCCAGTACTTC	CASMKGPLETQYF
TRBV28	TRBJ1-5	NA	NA	TGTGCCAGCAGAACCTTGACAGGTGGCAATCAGCCCCAGCATTTT	CASRTLTGGNQPQHF
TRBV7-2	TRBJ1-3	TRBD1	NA	TGTGCCAGCAGCTCCTACAGGGGGCCAAGTGGAAACACCATATATTTT	CASSSYRGPSGNTIYF
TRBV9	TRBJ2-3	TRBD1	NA	TGTGCCAGCAGCATCGGGACAGGGCCAGGGGGGGATACGCAGTATTTT	CASSIGTGPGGDTQYF
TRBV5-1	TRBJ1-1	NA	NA	TGCGCCAGCAGCTTGGGAGGTCTGGGGAACACTGAAGCTTTCTTT	CASSLGGLGNTEAFF
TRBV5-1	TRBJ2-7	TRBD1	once	TGCGCCAGCAGCTTGTCCGGGACAGCCTACGAGCAGTACTTC	CASSLSGTAYEQYF
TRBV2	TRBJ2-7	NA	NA	TGTGCCAGCACCTCCGGACAGAGCTACGAGCAGTACTTC	CASTSGQSYEQYF
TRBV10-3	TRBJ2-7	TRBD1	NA	TGTGCCATCAGTGAGATACCGGGACAGGGATTCTACGAGCAGTACTTC	CAISEIPGQGFYEQYF
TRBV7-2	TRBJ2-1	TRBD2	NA	TGTGCCAGCAGCTTAGAAATAGCGGGGGTCAACAATGAGCAGTTCTTC	CASSLEIAGVNNEQFF
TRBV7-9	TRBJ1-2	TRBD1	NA	TGTGCCAGCAGCCCAGGACAGGGACACTATGGCTACACCTTC	CASSPGQGHYGYTF
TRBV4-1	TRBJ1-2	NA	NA	TGCGCCAGCAGCCAAAAGGAGGGGGTTTTCGGCTACACCTTC	CASSQKEGVFGYTF
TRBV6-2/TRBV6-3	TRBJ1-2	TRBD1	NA	TGTGCCAGCAGTTACCGGACAGGGGCAGGCGGCTACACCTTC	CASSYRTGAGGYTF
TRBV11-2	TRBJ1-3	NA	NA	TGTGCCAGCAGCTTAGTAGGTCTTACTGGAAACACCATATATTTT	CASSLVGLTGNTIYF
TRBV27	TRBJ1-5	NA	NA	TGTGCCAGCAGTCTGGGGGGGGCGGGTCAGCCCCAGCATTTT	CASSLGGAGQPQHF
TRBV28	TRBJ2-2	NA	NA	TGTGCCAGCAGGCCAAATGGGGCAGCCGGGGAGCTGTTTTTT	CASRPNGAAGELFF
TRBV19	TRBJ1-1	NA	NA	TGTGCCAGTAGTATCTCCGGCGGATTGAACACTGAAGCTTTCTTT	CASSISGGLNTEAFF
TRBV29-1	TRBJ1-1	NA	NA	TGCAGCGTTGACTCAGGAATGAACACTGAAGCTTTCTTT	CSVDSGMNTEAFF